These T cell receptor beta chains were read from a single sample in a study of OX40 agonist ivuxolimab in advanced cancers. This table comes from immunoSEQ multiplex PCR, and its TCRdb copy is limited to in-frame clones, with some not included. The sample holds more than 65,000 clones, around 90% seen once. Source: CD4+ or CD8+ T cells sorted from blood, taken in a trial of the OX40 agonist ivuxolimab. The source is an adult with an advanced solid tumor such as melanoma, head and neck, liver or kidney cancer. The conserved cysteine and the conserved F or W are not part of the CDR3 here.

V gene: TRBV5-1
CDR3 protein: ASSEQETQY

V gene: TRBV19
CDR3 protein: ASSSWDRDGYT

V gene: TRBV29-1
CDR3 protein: SVEDPGQVGRRQPQH

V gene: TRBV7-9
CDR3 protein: ASSPGAGPGELF

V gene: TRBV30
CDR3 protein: AWRDRQNTEAF

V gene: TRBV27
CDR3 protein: ASSPYPGPQH

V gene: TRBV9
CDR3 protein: ASSVTLGQETQY

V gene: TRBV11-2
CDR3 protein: ASSLTSGGQETQY

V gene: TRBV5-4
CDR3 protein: ASSWGGKGTGELF

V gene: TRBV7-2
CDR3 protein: ASSLMNEQY

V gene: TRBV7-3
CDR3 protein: ASSLHSTEQF

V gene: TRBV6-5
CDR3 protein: ASSTGQGLTY

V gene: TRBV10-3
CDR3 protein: AISEGQGGAGELF

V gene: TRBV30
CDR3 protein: AWSTRKPTDTQY

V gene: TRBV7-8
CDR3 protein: ASSLVRTGELF